This TCR beta chain was found in a study of cytomegalovirus exposure and HLA in healthy donors (dated by TCRdb to about 2017). With regard to the full study: An earlier analysis of approximately 590 of the donors reported about 250 Gb of sequence data and around 120 million unique TCR beta sequences from 150 million to 200 million T cells. Approximately 300 gigabases of sequencing data and approximately 92 million unique TCR sequences made up an early release that covered around 640 HLA-typed donors. The genetic ancestry cluster associated with self-reported Caucasian donors included around 76% of the roughly 400 genotyped donors. The aim of the study was to test whether cataloging public T cell receptors could identify signatures of past pathogen exposure. The study profiled the T cell repertoires of approximately 700 subjects by immunosequencing and related them to cytomegalovirus serostatus. In addition to the first cohort of 650 to 800 subjects, a separate validation cohort of approximately 120 different subjects was used. To predict cytomegalovirus infection status, the study brought together high-throughput TCR immunosequencing, statistical association of individual TCRs with disease status, and machine learning. In a later analysis, previously published TCR beta repertoires from 600 to 850 donors were re-analyzed and high-resolution HLA genotyping was added so that TCR occurrence patterns could be studied. In the later analysis, no new phenotypic data were used to find candidate immune exposures; instead, reliance was placed on TCR beta sequences and their occurrence across donors. In an earlier analysis of 587 of the donors, high-throughput TCR beta sequencing was used to judge whether each TCR beta V gene segment behaved as functional or pseudogenic. Alongside the repertoire data, information on donor age, sex, ethnicity and CMV serostatus was compiled. A later genetic analysis used genome-wide SNP genotypes for about three fifths of the 666 donors, treating that subset as a discovery cohort. Every repertoire in the discovery cohort had been generated on one and the same sequencing platform. HLA typing covered class I and class II loci at four-digit resolution. The number of donors typed differed by locus, with roughly 629-640 for A, B, C, DRB1 and DQB1, around 500 for DQA1, 600 to 610 for DPA1, and roughly 450 for DPB1. Roughly five DR-DQ haplotypes were handled as single units for association and clustering because linkage in the cohort was strong. Among around 400 genotyped donors of the cohort, an average of roughly 230,000 unique TCR beta nucleotide sequences was sequenced per donor, of which roughly 17% were non-productive.

Trimming takes 5 bases off V and 1 base off J; junction bases not matched to a gene: 12. As encoded in the germline V gene, CDR1 is SGHTA while CDR2 is FQGNSA. Including the terminal cysteine and phenylalanine, the CDR3 comprises 17 residues. The DNA shown is the 51-base CDR3, in frame from base 1. The cohort consisted of more than 650 healthy bone marrow donors. All cohort members were sampled while nominally healthy, although unrecorded immune exposures were likely present. The donor was CMV seronegative and was included in the group of a few hundred seronegative cohort members. A peripheral blood sample was collected from each donor, and TCR beta sequencing was performed on peripheral blood mononuclear cells. Genomic DNA was extracted from the blood cell samples with the Qiagen DNeasy Blood Extraction Kit. The full study reports these points: Strong co-occurrence of HLA alleles, especially DR and DQ, made assigning TCR associations to individual alleles difficult. The study gave a list of some 150 TCR beta chains associated with cytomegalovirus. In a later analysis, the rate of TCR association differed among HLA loci, with DRB1 alleles having the most associated TCRs and HLA-C alleles having the fewest. Because counts were too low, more than 15 rarely observed V segments, including chromosome 9 orphons, were left out of the earlier analysis of 500 to 650 of the donors. It was suggested by the authors that the approach could potentially be generalized to other disease states and immunological phenotypes. Some IMGT-functional V segments, including TRBV6-2 and TRBV6-3, could not be distinguished by the 87-base-pair reads and were therefore excluded. A further reported finding was that TCR beta sequences accurately predicted the HLA-A and HLA-B alleles for most subjects in the first cohort. The classifier was reported to diagnose cytomegalovirus status with high specificity and sensitivity in both the original and validation cohorts. Sequencing depth was assumed to be roughly uniform across donors in the presence/absence analyses, though that assumption may not hold. According to a later analysis, most CMV-associated TCR beta chains appeared to be HLA-restricted, and the HLA associations seemed to be driven largely by CMV exposure. A later genetic analysis associated a missense DCLRE1C variant with V-gene and J-gene trimming of TCR beta chains, and an independent cohort replicated the association. A later analysis associated 16,951 TCR beta sequences with specific HLA alleles at a false discovery rate of 0.05. The only immune exposure information available for the cohort was CMV serostatus. Compared with equally common non-associated chains, HLA-associated TCR beta chains in a later analysis were more clonally expanded and had lower generation probabilities. According to a later analysis, parvovirus B19, influenza, CMV and Epstein-Barr virus appeared linked to several top co-occurrence clusters. Compared with the approximately 670-donor mean, donors in an Asian-associated ancestry cluster had fewer N-insertions in productive TCRs, according to a later genetic analysis. The sequencing pipeline was judged likely to have produced a cluster of highly shared sequence variants as a technical artifact. While some public TCRs were present in many individuals, most TCR sequences turned up only very rarely across donors. Because HLA typing was unavailable for some donors at each locus, only the typed subset was used in association tests. This cohort had only TCR beta chains sequenced, and the lack of alpha or paired-chain data limited which features could be detected. Linkage disequilibrium might explain the correlated functional status among segregating V segments, but an unknown experimental factor could not be ruled out. Broadly in line with IMGT annotations, most TCR beta V segments showed up in productive rearrangements about 87% or about 30% of the time in an earlier analysis of several hundred of the donors. In vitro tests confirmed that a few of the cytomegalovirus-associated TCR beta chains recognize cytomegalovirus antigens.

A note on this clone: Its antigen target is currently unknown. Nothing much larger sits one base from this clone, and base qualities are not available.

The library was produced with the immunoSEQ multiplex PCR assay. The multiplex PCR relied on a mix of 60 forward primers for TCR Vbeta segments and 13 reverse primers for TCR Jbeta segments. The CDR3 region of rearranged TCR beta genes was amplified from genomic DNA by a multiplex PCR assay. The Illumina HiSeq System was used to sequence the amplified TCR beta libraries as 87-base-pair reads. In the source study's methods: A later analysis counted around 72 million unique TCR beta chains across the 666 repertoires, and some 11 million of these chains were shared by at least two donors. A nearest-neighbor algorithm error-corrected the raw reads and collapsed the reads into unique sequences, merging closely related sequences to remove PCR and sequencing errors. V, D and J gene segments were assigned by aligning CDR3 sequences to IMGT reference sequences. For a sequence to be retained, a match of at least six nucleotides was required to both a V gene segment and a J gene segment. A rearrangement counted as productive if the CDR3 had no stop codons and remained in frame with V and J, and every other rearrangement counted as non-productive. CDR3 was defined according to IMGT convention as the region running from the second conserved V-encoded cysteine to the conserved J-encoded phenylalanine. Sequences without an unambiguous match to a single V gene segment were excluded from the earlier analysis of about 600 of the donors. An earlier analysis of several hundred of the donors classified V segments as functional when productive rearrangements were above 56.7% and as segregating when the standard deviation between donors was above 5%. A statistical classification framework was built for diagnosing cytomegalovirus status from the catalog of TCR beta chain sequences. In a later analysis, TCR nucleotide sequences were compared against IMGT/GENE-DB human TR gene sequences so that V and J genes could be assigned. In a later analysis, CDR3 sequences and most-parsimonious VDJ recombination scenarios were assigned using the TCRdist pipeline. A later analysis defined each TCR beta chain by its CDR3 amino acid sequence plus V-gene family, and excluded reads lacking a unique V-gene family. In a later analysis, fewer than 650 highly shared, low-generation-probability nucleotide sequences were removed to address suspected cross-contamination and a sequencing artifact. For each public chain, a later analysis derived a clonal expansion index from normalized ranks of inferred template counts within each repertoire. In a later analysis, generation probabilities were computed using a VDJ recombination model fitted to out-of-frame rearrangements, and the results were checked against IGoR. A later analysis scored TCR-TCR, TCR-HLA and TCR-CMV co-occurrence with hypergeometric tests, applying a repertoire-size bias correction to TCR pairs. False discovery rates were estimated in a later analysis by permuting HLA or CMV assignments 20 times. A later analysis grouped co-occurring TCRs with DBSCAN, adding TCRdist sequence similarity when clustering within HLA-allele-positive subsets. Repertoires with fewer than 30,000 or more than 120,000 public chains were left out of co-occurrence clustering, as were about 5 repertoires with anomalous nucleotide sharing. This is the immuneACCESS table as TCRdb keeps it, with only in-frame sequences that have V and J called. A part of the clones is gone; compared with another copy, unresolved V genes explain less than half, and the rest is unexplained. V, J and clone size are those of that table, while D and trimming were read from the DNA. The sample yields around 180,000 clones; about four fifths were counted once. The ten top clones hold approximately 0.99% of the sample.

This receptor was obtained from a woman between 40 and 55 years old in good health and CMV-seronegative. The chain is encoded by TRBV7-2 joined to TRBJ2-3, with 7 junctional bases fitting TRBD2. Sequenced: PBMCs. The base sequence is TGTGCCAGCAGCCCGCCGGTGGGAGGGCCTGGCACAGATACGCAGTATTTT. Translated, it reads CASSPPVGGPGTDTQYF.